This T cell receptor (beta chain) was observed in a study of cytomegalovirus exposure and HLA in healthy donors. The PCR made use of 60 Vbeta and 13 Jbeta primers. Assay: immunoSEQ multiplex PCR; the TCRdb copy retains only in-frame clones and omits some. The sample carries 100,000 or so clones, about four fifths recorded once. This CDR3 is built from 13 residues. Germline V gene sequence: CDR1 SGHNT, CDR2 YYREEE (reference sequence). V lost 3 bases and J 6 bases, leaving 11 bases between the germline ends. This clone has only one observation. This receptor was obtained from a man aged 25 to 40 in good health and CMV-seronegative. The chain employs TRBV5-4 and TRBJ2-3; maybe TRBD1 (5 bases). Sample: PBMCs. CDR3: CASSWPWGDTQYF. CDR3 in DNA: TGTGCCAGCAGCTGGCCTTGGGGCGATACGCAGTATTTT.